This TCR beta chain comes out of a study of stem cell transplantation in POMP-related autoinflammatory disease. This CDR3 has 14 amino acids. Germline values: CDR1 LNHDA, CDR2 SQIVND (reference sequence). The V end lost 6 bases, the J end lost 2 bases, and 12 bases lay between the germline ends. Clones were sequenced by immunoSEQ multiplex PCR, and TCRdb holds only the in-frame ones, with some missing. Altogether around 26,000 clones are present, 75% to 90% being singletons, with the ten largest covering around 2.4%. J is TRBJ2-3 and V is TRBV19; D not resolved. Sequences were derived from CD4+ T cells from PBMCs, sampled before stem cell transplantation. The receptor's source is a human donor with POMP-related autoinflammation and immune dysregulation (PRAID). CDR3 residues: CASSVPRITDTQYF. CDR3 bases: TGTGCCAGTAGCGTCCCCAGGATCACAGATACGCAGTATTTT.